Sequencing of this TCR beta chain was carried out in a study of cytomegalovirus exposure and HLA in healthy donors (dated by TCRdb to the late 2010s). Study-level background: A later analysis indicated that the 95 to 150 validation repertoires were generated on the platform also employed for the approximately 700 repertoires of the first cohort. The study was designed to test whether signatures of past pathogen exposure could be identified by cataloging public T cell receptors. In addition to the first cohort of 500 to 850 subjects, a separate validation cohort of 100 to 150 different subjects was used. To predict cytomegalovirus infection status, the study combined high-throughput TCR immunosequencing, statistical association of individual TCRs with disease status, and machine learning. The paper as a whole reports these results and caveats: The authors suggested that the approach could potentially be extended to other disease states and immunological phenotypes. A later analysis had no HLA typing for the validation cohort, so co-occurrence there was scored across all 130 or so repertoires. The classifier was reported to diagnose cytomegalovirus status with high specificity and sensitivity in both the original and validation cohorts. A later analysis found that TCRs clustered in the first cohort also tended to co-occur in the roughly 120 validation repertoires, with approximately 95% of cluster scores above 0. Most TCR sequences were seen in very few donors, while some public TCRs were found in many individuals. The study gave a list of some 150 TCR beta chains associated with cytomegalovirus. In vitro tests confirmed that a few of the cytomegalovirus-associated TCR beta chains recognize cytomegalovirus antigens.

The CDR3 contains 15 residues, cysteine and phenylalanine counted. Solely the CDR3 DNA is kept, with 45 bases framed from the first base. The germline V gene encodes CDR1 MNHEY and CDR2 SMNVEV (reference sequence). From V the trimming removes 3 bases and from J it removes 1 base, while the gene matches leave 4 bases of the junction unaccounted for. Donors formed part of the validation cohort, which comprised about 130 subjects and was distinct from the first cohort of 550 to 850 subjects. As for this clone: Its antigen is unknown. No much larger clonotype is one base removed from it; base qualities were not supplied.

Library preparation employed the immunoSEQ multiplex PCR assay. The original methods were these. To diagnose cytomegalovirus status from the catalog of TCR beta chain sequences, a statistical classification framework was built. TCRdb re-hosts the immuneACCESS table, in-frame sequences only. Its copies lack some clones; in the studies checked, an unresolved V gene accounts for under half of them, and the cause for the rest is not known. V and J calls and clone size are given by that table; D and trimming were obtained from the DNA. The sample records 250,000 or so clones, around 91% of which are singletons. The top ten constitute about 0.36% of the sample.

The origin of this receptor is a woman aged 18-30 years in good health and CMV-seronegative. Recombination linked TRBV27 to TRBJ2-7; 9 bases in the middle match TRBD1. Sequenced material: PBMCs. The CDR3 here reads CASSLTGTGSYEQYF. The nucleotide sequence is TGTGCCAGCAGTTTGACCGGGACAGGGTCCTACGAGCAGTACTTC.